This T cell receptor beta chain came from a study of response to subunit inactivated influenza vaccine. TCRdb reprocessed the RT-PCR reads via MiXCR and lists one record per CDR3 protein. This sample has about 520,000 distinct CDR3 sequences, with 7.2% found just once. Germline assignment: CDR1 LNHNV and CDR2 YYDKDF (reference sequence). Trimming left V 0 bases short and J 15 bases short, with 18 bases between. This CDR3 is built from 14 residues. The rearrangement links TRBV15 to TRBJ2-1, with a possible D match to TRBD1 (6 bases). The sequence came from a man aged 50 to 75 who received an inactivated influenza vaccine. The sample here was PBMCs from blood, taken around 25 months after vaccination. The CDR3 coding sequence is TGTGCCACCAGCAGAGATCTTGGGACATCTTCGCTGTTCTTC. It is translated as CATSRDLGTSSLFF. Variable domain in full (rest from reference TRBV15 and TRBJ2-1): DAMVIQNPRYQVTQFGKPVTLSCSQTLNHNVMYWYQQKSSQAPKLLFHYYDKDFNNEADTPDNFQSRRPNTSFCFLDIRSPGLGDTAMYLCATSRDLGTSSLFFGPGTRLTVL.